This T cell receptor beta chain originates from a study of technical replicates of blood from several donors. Data came from immunoSEQ multiplex PCR; TCRdb stores just in-frame clones and leaves some out. The sample contains 90,000 to 100,000 clones, nearly 97% of which appear only once. The CDR3 spans 18 residues. Germline V gene lookup returns CDR1 SEHNR and CDR2 FQNEAQ (reference sequence). Deletions cut 2 bases from V and 1 base from J, with 19 bases between. The receptor comes from a human donor in good health. The chain joins TRBV7-9 to TRBJ2-3, with D tentatively TRBD2 (5 bases). The material sequenced was T cells isolated from PBMCs. The chain's CDR3 is CASSLSGSEAVGTDTQYF. DNA of the CDR3: TGTGCCAGCAGCTTATCTGGTAGCGAGGCGGTGGGCACAGATACGCAGTATTTT.